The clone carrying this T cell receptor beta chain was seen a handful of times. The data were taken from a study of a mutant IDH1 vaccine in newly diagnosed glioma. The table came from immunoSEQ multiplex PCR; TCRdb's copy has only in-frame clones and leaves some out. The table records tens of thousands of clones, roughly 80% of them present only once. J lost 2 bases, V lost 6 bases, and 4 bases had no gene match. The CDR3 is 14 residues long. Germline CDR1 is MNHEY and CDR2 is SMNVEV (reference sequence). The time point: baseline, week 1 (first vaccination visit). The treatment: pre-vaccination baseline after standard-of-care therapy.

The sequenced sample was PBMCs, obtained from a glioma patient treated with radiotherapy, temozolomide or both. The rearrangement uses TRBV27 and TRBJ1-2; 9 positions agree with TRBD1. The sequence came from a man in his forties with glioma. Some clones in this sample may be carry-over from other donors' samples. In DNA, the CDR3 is TGTGCCAGCAGCCTGACAGGGGGGAACTATGGCTACACCTTC. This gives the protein CASSLTGGNYGYTF.